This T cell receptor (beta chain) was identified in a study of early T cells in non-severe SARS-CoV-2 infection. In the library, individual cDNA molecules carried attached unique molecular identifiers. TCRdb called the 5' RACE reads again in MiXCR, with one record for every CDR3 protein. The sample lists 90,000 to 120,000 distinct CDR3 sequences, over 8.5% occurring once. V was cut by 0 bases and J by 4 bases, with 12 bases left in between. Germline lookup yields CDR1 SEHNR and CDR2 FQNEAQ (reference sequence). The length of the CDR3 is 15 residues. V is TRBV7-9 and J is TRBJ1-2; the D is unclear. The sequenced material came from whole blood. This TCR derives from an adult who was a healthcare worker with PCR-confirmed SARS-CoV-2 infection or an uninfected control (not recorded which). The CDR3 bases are TGTGCCAGCAGCTTAGCGCTGCGGGCCAGCTATGGCTACACCTTC. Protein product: CASSLALRASYGYTF. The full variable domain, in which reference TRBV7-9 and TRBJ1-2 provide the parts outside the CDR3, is DTGVSQNPRHKITKRGQNVTFRCDPISEHNRLYWYRQTLGQGPEFLTYFQNEAQLEKSRLLSDRFSAERPKGSFSTLEIQRTEQGDSAMYLCASSLALRASYGYTFGSGTRLTVV.